Listed below are T cell receptor beta chains from one sample, sequenced in a study of T cells in Graves' hyperthyroidism and ophthalmopathy. In TCRdb, the multiplex PCR reads were re-called with MiXCR into one record per CDR3 protein. The sample consists of about 250,000 distinct CDR3 sequences, approximately 23% of them appearing once. The sample was blood. The receptors were sampled from a woman between 40 and 50 years old with Graves' ophthalmopathy. CDR3s include the opening cysteine and the closing phenylalanine or tryptophan. Fields, in order: D gene, CDR3 length, J gene, clone size, V gene, CDR3 DNA, CDR3 protein. The D gene is left open where the match is weak. A row's size may be missing; if present it is once, few, many or a size class.

NA 12 TRBJ2-7 many TRBV2 TGTGCCAGCGCTCTATATCTGGACGAGCAGTACTTC CASALYLDEQYF
NA 14 TRBJ1-1 many TRBV4-1 TGCGCCAGCAGCCAAGGCCTTGACAGGCCTGAAGCTTTCTTT CASSQGLDRPEAFF
NA 15 TRBJ2-5 few TRBV6-2/TRBV6-3 TGTGCCAGCAGCATGGGGCAGCAGTACCAAGAGACCCAGTACTTC CASSMGQQYQETQYF
TRBD1 16 TRBJ1-2 many TRBV12-3/TRBV12-4 TGTGCCAGCAGTTCTAGTTCCGGGACAGGGGACTATGGCTACACCTTC CASSSSSGTGDYGYTF
NA 13 TRBJ1-5 many TRBV6-1 TGTGCCAGCAAGTCAGCGAACAATCAGCCCCAGCATTTT CASKSANNQPQHF
TRBD2 15 TRBJ2-5 NA TRBV20-1 TGCAGTGCCTTGGGACTAGCGGGAGCGGGTGAGACCCAGTACTTC CSALGLAGAGETQYF
NA 14 TRBJ1-3 few TRBV9 TGTGCCAGCAGCGTAGAAGGATCTGGAAACACCATATATTTT CASSVEGSGNTIYF
TRBD2 16 TRBJ2-2 many TRBV28 TGTGCCAGCAGTACTTGGACTAGCGGGAACACCGGGGAGCTGTTTTTT CASSTWTSGNTGELFF
NA 13 TRBJ1-1 many TRBV6-1 TGTGCCAGCAGGGGGGAGAAGAACACTGAAGCTTTCTTT CASRGEKNTEAFF
NA 15 TRBJ1-2 NA TRBV6-2/TRBV6-3 TGTGCCAGCAGTTACGACCCGGGACAAGTCTATGGCTACACCTTC CASSYDPGQVYGYTF
NA 19 TRBJ2-4 many TRBV28 TGTGCCAGCAGTTTCCGCCCCTCCCCTGGACACAAGCTCAAAAACATTCAGTACTTC CASSFRPSPGHKLKNIQYF
NA 14 TRBJ2-7 many TRBV6-5 TGTGCCAGCAGTTCCCCCAGGACCGGGGACGAGCAGTACTTC CASSSPRTGDEQYF
NA 14 TRBJ1-1 many TRBV3-1 TGTGCCAGCAGCCAACCGGACGGCCTCCGCGGAGCTTTCTTT CASSQPDGLRGAFF
TRBD1 15 TRBJ2-4 many TRBV6-1 TGTGCCAGCAGTCAAAGGACAGGGAGCAAAAACATTCAGTACTTC CASSQRTGSKNIQYF
NA 12 TRBJ1-2 many TRBV20-1 TGCAGTGCTCGACAGGTTTTCTATGGCTACACCTTC CSARQVFYGYTF
TRBD1 13 TRBJ2-7 many TRBV12-3/TRBV12-4 TGTGCCAGCCGACGGACAGGGTCTTACGAGCAGTACTTC CASRRTGSYEQYF
NA 13 TRBJ2-7 many TRBV7-2 TGTGCCAGCAGCTTGACAGGGACTAGCGAGCAGTACTTC CASSLTGTSEQYF
NA 13 TRBJ2-7 many TRBV19 TGTGCCAGTAGTATTTCTACAGCCTACGAGCAGTACTTC CASSISTAYEQYF
NA 17 TRBJ2-7 many TRBV28 TGTGCCAGCAGTTTAGGCTTGCGGGAAGGGACCTCCTACGAGCAGTACTTC CASSLGLREGTSYEQYF
NA 13 TRBJ1-5 many TRBV20-1 TGCAGTGCTAGCGGGCAGCTCAATCAGCCCCAGCATTTT CSASGQLNQPQHF
NA 10 TRBJ2-7 NA TRBV20-1 TGCAGTGCTAGATGGTTCGAGCAGTACTTC CSARWFEQYF
TRBD1 14 TRBJ2-4 NA TRBV19 TGTGCCAGTAGTGGTAGACAGGGGAGAAACATTCAGTACTTC CASSGRQGRNIQYF
NA 17 TRBJ1-5 NA TRBV11-2 TGTGCCAGCAGCTTAGTAAAGGGATTTGGGGGCGATCAGCCCCAGCATTTT CASSLVKGFGGDQPQHF
TRBD1 15 TRBJ2-5 NA TRBV6-1 TGTGCCAGCAGTAGCCAGGGGGCCTACGGGGAGACCCTGTACTTC CASSSQGAYGETLYF
TRBD1 15 TRBJ1-1 many TRBV30 TGTGCCTGGGGTTCCGGACAGGGGGCGCAGGCTGAAGCTTTCTTT CAWGSGQGAQAEAFF
NA 16 TRBJ2-6 many TRBV6-1 TGTGCCAGCATAGGGACAATCGACTCTGGGGCCAACGTCCTGACTTTC CASIGTIDSGANVLTF
TRBD1 17 TRBJ2-2 many TRBV20-1 TGCAGTGCTAGACCAACCCAGGGGGCTGTGGACACCGGGGAGCTGTTTTTT CSARPTQGAVDTGELFF